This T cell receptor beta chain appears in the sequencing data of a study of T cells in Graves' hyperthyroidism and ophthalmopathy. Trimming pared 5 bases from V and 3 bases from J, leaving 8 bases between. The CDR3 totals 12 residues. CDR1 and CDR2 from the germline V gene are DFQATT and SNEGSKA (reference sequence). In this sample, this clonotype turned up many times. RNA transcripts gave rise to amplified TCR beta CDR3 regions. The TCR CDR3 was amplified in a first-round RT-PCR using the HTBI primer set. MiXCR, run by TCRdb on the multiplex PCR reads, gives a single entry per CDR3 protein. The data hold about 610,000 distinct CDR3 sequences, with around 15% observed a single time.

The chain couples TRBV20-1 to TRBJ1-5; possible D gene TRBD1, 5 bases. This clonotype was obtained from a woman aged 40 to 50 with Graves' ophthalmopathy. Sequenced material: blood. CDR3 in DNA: TGCAGTGCTCAGGGATTCAATCAGCCCCAGCATTTT. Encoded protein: CSAQGFNQPQHF.